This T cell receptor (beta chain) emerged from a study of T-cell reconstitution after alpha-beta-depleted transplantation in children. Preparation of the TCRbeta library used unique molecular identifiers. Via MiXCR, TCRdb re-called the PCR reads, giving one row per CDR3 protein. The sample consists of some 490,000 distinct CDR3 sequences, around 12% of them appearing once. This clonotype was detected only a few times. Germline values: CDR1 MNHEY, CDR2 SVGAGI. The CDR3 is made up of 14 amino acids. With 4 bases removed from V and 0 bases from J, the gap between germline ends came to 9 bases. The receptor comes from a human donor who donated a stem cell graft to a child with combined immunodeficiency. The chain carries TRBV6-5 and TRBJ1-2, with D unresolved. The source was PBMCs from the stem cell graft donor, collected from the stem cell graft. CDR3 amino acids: CASSLSGSNYGYTF. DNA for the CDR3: TGTGCCAGCAGTTTATCCGGCTCTAACTATGGCTACACCTTC.